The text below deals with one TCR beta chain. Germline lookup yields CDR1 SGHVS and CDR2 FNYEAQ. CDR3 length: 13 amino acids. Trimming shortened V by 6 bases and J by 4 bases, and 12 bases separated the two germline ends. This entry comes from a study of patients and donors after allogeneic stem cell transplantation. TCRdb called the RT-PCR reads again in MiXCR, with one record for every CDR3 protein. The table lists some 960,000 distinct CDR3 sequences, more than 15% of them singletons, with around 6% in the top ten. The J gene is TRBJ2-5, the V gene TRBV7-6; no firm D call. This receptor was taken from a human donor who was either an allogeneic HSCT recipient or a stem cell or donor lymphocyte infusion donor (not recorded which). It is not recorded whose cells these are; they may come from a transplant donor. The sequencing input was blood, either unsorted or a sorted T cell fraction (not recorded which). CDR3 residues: CASSFDLVETQYF. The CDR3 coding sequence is TGTGCCAGCAGTTTCGACTTAGTAGAGACCCAGTACTTC.